The subject of this entry is one TCR beta chain. This sample includes further DNA sequences coding for the same CDR3. The CDR3 length is 11 residues. Germline-derived CDR1 and CDR2 are SEHNR and FQNEAQ (reference sequence). V was cut by 5 bases and J by 0 bases, with 2 bases left in between. These data originate in a study of blood T cell repertoires in COVID-19. The data were produced by immunoSEQ multiplex PCR, yet TCRdb's version contains in-frame clones alone and is incomplete. The sample records about 77,000 clones, roughly 78% being singletons. This TCR derives from a woman aged 70-85 years with acute or convalescent COVID-19. The gene calls are TRBV7-9 and TRBJ2-7, with no clear D. What was sequenced was peripheral blood. The CDR3, as DNA: TGTGCCAGCAGCCTCTCCTACGAGCAGTACTTC. Translation gives CASSLSYEQYF.